The 18 T cell receptor beta chains presented below share a single source sample, sequenced in a study of T cell clones after liver transplantation. Generated by immunoSEQ multiplex PCR, the TCRdb table keeps only in-frame clones and is missing some. The sample records about 120,000 clones, 90% being singletons. The starting material was CD4+ T cells from blood, obtained 12 months after liver transplant. The receptors originated from a human patient who received a liver transplant. Some T cells may be provided by the graft donor.

The gene calls are TRBV18 and TRBJ2-2; 7 positions agree with TRBD1. Per germline, CDR1 KGHSH and CDR2 LQKENI. The CDR3 runs 16 residues. V was clipped by 4 bases and J by 4 bases; unmatched bases: 9. CDR3: CASSLRDSSLTGELFF. The DNA for the CDR3 is TGTGCCAGCTCACTTCGGGACAGTAGTCTCACCGGGGAGCTGTTTTTT.

The rearrangement joins TRBV11-3 to TRBJ1-4, with TRBD1 as a possible D gene (5 bases). V lost 2 bases to trimming and J lost 12 bases, with 16 bases between them. Germline-derived CDR1 and CDR2 are SGHNT and YENEEA. CDR3 length: 14 residues. The CDR3 nucleotides read TGTGCCAGCAGCTTACAATGGGGGGAGGAGGAACTGTTTTTT. It encodes CASSLQWGEEELFF.

This chain joins TRBV6-6 and TRBJ1-3; D remains unclear. V was shortened by 5 bases and J by 2 bases, with 4 bases between the two germline ends. Germline V CDR1 and CDR2: MNHNY, SVGAGI (reference sequence). The CDR3 runs 12 residues. DNA for the CDR3: TGTGCCAGCAGTCCCACTGGAAACACCATATATTTT. It encodes CASSPTGNTIYF.

This clone has a handful of counts. The chain links TRBV7-8 to TRBJ1-1, with a possible D match to TRBD1 (5 bases). CDR3 length: 12 residues. The V gene's germline CDR1 is SGHVS and CDR2 FQNEAQ. V lost 8 bases to trimming and J lost 3 bases, with 10 bases between them. For the CDR3, the DNA is TGTGCCAGCCGCCGGGGGGACACTGAAGCTTTCTTT. Amino acids: CASRRGDTEAFF.

This clone was counted once. The V and J genes are TRBV5-6 and TRBJ1-4; D not certain. The CDR3 is made up of 18 amino acids. From germline, CDR1 is SGHDT and CDR2 YYEEEE. V lost 2 bases to trimming and J lost 1 base, with 18 bases between them. The DNA of the CDR3 is TGTGCCAGCAGCTTTGGCGTCGCCCTCCACGGAACTAATGAAAAACTGTTTTTT. Protein: CASSFGVALHGTNEKLFF.

The chain recombines TRBV29-1 with TRBJ2-7; maybe TRBD1 (6 bases). Trimming took 7 bases from V and 5 from J, leaving 15 bases between them. This CDR3 spans 12 amino acids. Germline V gives CDR1 SQVTM, CDR2 ANQGSEA. The CDR3 protein is CSGIQGPNEQYF. The CDR3 bases are TGCAGCGGGATACAGGGTCCCAACGAGCAGTACTTC.

The chain carries TRBV10-3 and TRBJ2-1; 7 nucleotides align to TRBD2. There are 17 residues in the CDR3. Trimming at V came to 2 bases and at J to 4 bases, leaving 11 bases not matched to a gene. CDR1 ENHRY and CDR2 SYGVKD come from the germline V gene. Here the CDR3 reads CAISEASLADKYNEQFF. The CDR3 nucleotides read TGTGCCATCAGTGAGGCGTCCCTAGCGGATAAGTACAATGAGCAGTTCTTC.

The gene calls are TRBV5-1 and TRBJ2-1, with 8 bases identical to TRBD2. This CDR3 contains 17 residues. CDR1 is SGHRS and CDR2 is YFSETQ in the germline V gene. V was pared by 2 bases and J by 6 bases, with 13 bases of the junction left unmatched. The CDR3 spells CASSFGLAPMSSNEQFF. CDR3 in DNA: TGCGCCAGCAGCTTTGGACTAGCCCCTATGTCTAGCAATGAGCAGTTCTTC.

This rearrangement joins TRBV27 to TRBJ2-3; tentatively, D is TRBD2 (6 bases). The CDR3 totals 15 residues. Trimming removed 6 bases from V and 4 bases from J, with 17 bases in between. Looked up from germline, CDR1 is MNHEY and CDR2 is SMNVEV (reference sequence). The CDR3 sequence: CASRPFGASADTQYF. The CDR3 DNA reads as TGTGCCAGCAGACCCTTCGGCGCTAGCGCAGATACGCAGTATTTT.

This rearrangement joins TRBV19 to TRBJ2-4; a possible D gene is TRBD2 (5 bases). V was clipped by 7 bases and J by 1 base, with 20 bases between them. Germline V gene data show CDR1 as LNHDA and CDR2 as SQIVND (reference sequence). This CDR3 is 17 amino acids long. The CDR3 sequence: CASTLSGYDIAKNIQYF. The CDR3 DNA is TGTGCCAGTACCCTTTCGGGGTACGACATTGCCAAAAACATTCAGTACTTC.

The chain joins TRBV2 to TRBJ2-6; the D gene is possibly TRBD1 (5 bases). V was shortened by 10 bases and J by 4 bases, with 14 bases between the two germline ends. This CDR3 comprises 14 residues. Germline-derived CDR1 and CDR2 are SNHLY and FYNNEI. The CDR3 reads CANRQGTGANVLTF. CDR3 DNA sequence: TGTGCCAATAGGCAGGGTACCGGGGCCAACGTCCTGACTTTC. The full variable domain, in which reference TRBV2 and TRBJ2-6 provide the parts outside the CDR3, is EPEVTQTPSHQVTQMGQEVILRCVPISNHLYFYWYRQILGQKVEFLVSFYNNEISEKSEIFDDQFSVERPDGSNFTLKIRSTKLEDSAMYFCANRQGTGANVLTFGAGSRLTVL.

The V and J genes are TRBV29-1 and TRBJ1-2, with D possibly being TRBD1 (6 bases). Trimming removed 3 bases from V and 7 bases from J, with 9 bases in between. Germline V gene data show CDR1 as SQVTM and CDR2 as ANQGSEA. The CDR3 loop spans 11 amino acids. Here the CDR3 DNA reads TGCAGCGTTGATCAGGGGTTTGGCTACACCTTC. Protein sequence: CSVDQGFGYTF.

The DNA for the CDR3 is TGTGCCAGCAGCCCCGTTCGAATGGGGGGCATTTACGAGCAGTACTTC. Its protein product is CASSPVRMGGIYEQYF. This rearrangement joins TRBV7-9 to TRBJ2-7; TRBD1 or TRBD2 may be the D gene (6 bases each). CDR1 is SEHNR, CDR2 FQNEAQ, per germline (reference sequence). The CDR3 sequence is 16 residues long. V was trimmed by 5 bases and J by 4 bases, leaving 21 bases between them.

The rearrangement links TRBV11-2 to TRBJ1-1; D remains unclear. CDR1 is SGHAT, CDR2 FQNNGV, per germline. This CDR3 spans 14 amino acids. Trimming took off 1 base at V and 0 bases at J, with 6 bases between the two ends. In DNA, the CDR3 is TGTGCCAGCAGCTTAGGCGGGGTGAACACTGAAGCTTTCTTT. This gives the protein CASSLGGVNTEAFF.

A single count supports this clone. CDR3 nucleotides: TGTGCCAGCAGCGTGACGGGACAGGCGAACACTGAAGCTTTCTTT. It encodes CASSVTGQANTEAFF. The rearrangement joins TRBV9 to TRBJ1-1; 8 nucleotides line up with TRBD1. The germline gives CDR1 SGDLS, CDR2 YYNGEE. The CDR3 spans 15 residues. Germline trimming cut 2 bases from V and 1 base from J; bases unmatched to any gene: 4.

The J gene is TRBJ2-1, the V gene TRBV6-6; 9 nucleotides agree with TRBD1. The CDR3 contains 16 residues. CDR1 and CDR2 from the germline V gene are MNHNY and SVGAGI (reference sequence). Trimming took 2 bases from V and 5 from J; bases not matched to a gene: 7. CDR3 amino acids: CASSYPQGAWDNEQFF. The DNA of the CDR3 is TGTGCCAGCAGTTACCCACAGGGGGCATGGGACAATGAGCAGTTCTTC.

Points on this clone: This same CDR3 is encoded by further DNA sequences in the sample. The gene calls are TRBV5-4 and TRBJ2-3; 13 bases map to TRBD2. Germline values: CDR1 SGHNT, CDR2 YYREEE (reference sequence). This CDR3 has 15 residues. The trim removed 4 bases at V and 1 base at J, leaving 0 bases unmatched. The CDR3 DNA reads TGTGCCAGCAGCGGACTAGCGGGGGGCACAGATACGCAGTATTTT. It encodes CASSGLAGGTDTQYF.

The chain employs TRBV19 and TRBJ1-2, with 12 bases that match TRBD1. Germline trimming cut 1 base from V and 2 bases from J; bases unmatched to any gene: 11. The CDR3 length is 19 residues. Germline V gene sequence: CDR1 LNHDA, CDR2 SQIVND (reference sequence). CDR3 nucleotide sequence: TGTGCCAGTAGTATAGTCACCCGGGACAGGGGGCGAGGGAACTATGGCTACACCTTC. Translation gives CASSIVTRDRGRGNYGYTF.